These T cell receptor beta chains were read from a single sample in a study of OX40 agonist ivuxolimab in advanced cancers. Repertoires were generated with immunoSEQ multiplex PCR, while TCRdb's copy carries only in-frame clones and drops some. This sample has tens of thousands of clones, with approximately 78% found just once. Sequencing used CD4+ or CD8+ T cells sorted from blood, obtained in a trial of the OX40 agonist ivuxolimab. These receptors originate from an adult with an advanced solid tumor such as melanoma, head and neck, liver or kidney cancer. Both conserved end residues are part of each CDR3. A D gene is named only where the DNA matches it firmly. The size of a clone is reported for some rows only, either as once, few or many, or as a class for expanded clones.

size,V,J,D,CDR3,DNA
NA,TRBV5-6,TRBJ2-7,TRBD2,CASSAAGAYEQYF,TGTGCCAGCTCCGCGGCGGGGGCCTACGAGCAGTACTTC
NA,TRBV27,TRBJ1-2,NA,CASSSGTGPGGYTF,TGTGCCAGCAGTTCCGGTACCGGGCCTGGGGGCTACACCTTC
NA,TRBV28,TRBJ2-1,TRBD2,CASSLTGGPNEQFF,TGTGCCAGCAGTTTGACGGGAGGCCCCAATGAGCAGTTCTTC
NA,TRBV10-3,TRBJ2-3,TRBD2,CAISEYGTSGTDTQYF,TGTGCCATCAGTGAGTACGGGACTAGCGGCACAGATACGCAGTATTTT
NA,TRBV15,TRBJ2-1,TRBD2,CATSEGMTSGRGYEQFF,TGTGCCACCAGCGAGGGGATGACTAGCGGGAGAGGTTATGAGCAGTTCTTC
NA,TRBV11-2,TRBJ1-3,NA,CASSQSDYRAQHTIYF,TGTGCCAGCAGCCAATCCGATTACAGGGCACAGCACACCATATATTTT
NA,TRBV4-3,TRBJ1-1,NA,CASSQDPGATNTEAFF,TGCGCCAGCAGCCAAGATCCCGGGGCCACGAACACTGAAGCTTTCTTT
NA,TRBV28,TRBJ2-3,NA,CASRTITVGRTSTDTQYF,TGTGCCAGCAGAACAATTACGGTGGGCAGGACTAGCACAGATACGCAGTATTTT
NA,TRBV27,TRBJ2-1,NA,CASSFNGHNNEQFF,TGTGCCAGCAGTTTTAACGGGCACAACAATGAGCAGTTCTTC
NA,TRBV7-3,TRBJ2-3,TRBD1,CASSFGDRRADTQYF,TGTGCCAGCAGCTTCGGGGACAGGCGGGCAGATACGCAGTATTTT
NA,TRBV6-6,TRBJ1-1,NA,CASSYHQLTANTEAFF,TGTGCCAGCAGTTACCACCAATTGACAGCGAACACTGAAGCTTTCTTT
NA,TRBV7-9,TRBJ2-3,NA,CASSSPRGPHATQYF,TGTGCCAGCAGCTCCCCCCGTGGTCCCCACGCTACGCAGTATTTT
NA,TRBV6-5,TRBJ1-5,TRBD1,CASSGTANQPQHF,TGTGCCAGCAGTGGGACAGCTAATCAGCCCCAGCATTTT
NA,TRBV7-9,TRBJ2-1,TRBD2,CASSLVTYSGRAVEQFF,TGTGCCAGCAGCTTAGTGACCTATAGCGGGAGGGCCGTTGAGCAGTTCTTC
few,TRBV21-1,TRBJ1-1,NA,CASGHRGENTEAFF,TGTGCCAGCGGCCACCGCGGGGAGAACACTGAAGCTTTCTTT
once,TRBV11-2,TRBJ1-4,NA,CASSPGPFANEKLFF,TGTGCCAGCAGCCCGGGACCTTTCGCTAATGAAAAACTGTTTTTT
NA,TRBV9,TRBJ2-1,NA,CASSTRGSSYNEQFF,TGTGCCAGCAGCACTCGAGGGAGCTCCTACAATGAGCAGTTCTTC
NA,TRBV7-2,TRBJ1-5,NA,CASSLGNWRYTVNQPQHF,TGTGCCAGCAGCTTAGGGAATTGGAGATACACCGTCAATCAGCCCCAGCATTTT
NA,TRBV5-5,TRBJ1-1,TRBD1,CASSLGTGDTEAFF,TGTGCCAGCAGCTTGGGGACAGGGGACACTGAAGCTTTCTTT
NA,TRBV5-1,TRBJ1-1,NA,CASSFTGAGLPEAFF,TGCGCCAGCAGCTTTACAGGAGCCGGGCTCCCCGAAGCTTTCTTT
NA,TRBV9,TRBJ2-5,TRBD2,CASSPPGLAGASETQYF,TGTGCCAGCAGCCCTCCGGGACTAGCGGGAGCTTCCGAGACCCAGTACTTC
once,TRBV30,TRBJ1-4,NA,CAWASVSANEKLFF,TGTGCCTGGGCCTCTGTGTCCGCTAATGAAAAACTGTTTTTT
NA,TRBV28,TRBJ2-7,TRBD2,CASSLPPSGGSHSYEQYF,TGTGCCAGCAGTTTACCACCTAGCGGGGGCTCTCACTCCTACGAGCAGTACTTC
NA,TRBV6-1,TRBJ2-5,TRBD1,CASSEWDRGPTETQYF,TGTGCCAGCAGTGAATGGGACAGGGGGCCGACAGAGACCCAGTACTTC
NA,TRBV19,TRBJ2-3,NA,CASSTDTNSDTQYF,TGTGCCAGTAGTACGGACACAAACTCAGATACGCAGTATTTT
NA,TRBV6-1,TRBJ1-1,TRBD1,CASSEPWDRVSTEAFF,TGTGCCAGCAGTGAACCCTGGGACAGGGTTAGCACTGAAGCTTTCTTT
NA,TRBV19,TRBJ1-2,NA,CASMEVLKNGYTF,TGTGCCAGTATGGAGGTCCTCAAGAATGGCTACACCTTC
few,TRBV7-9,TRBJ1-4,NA,CASSGSAINEKLFF,TGTGCCAGCAGCGGCAGCGCGATAAATGAAAAACTGTTTTTT
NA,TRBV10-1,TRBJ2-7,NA,CASSRDTTSYEQYF,TGCGCCAGCAGTCGGGACACCACCTCCTACGAGCAGTACTTC
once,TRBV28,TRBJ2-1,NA,CASSLFGFEQFF,TGTGCCAGCAGTTTATTTGGTTTTGAGCAGTTCTTC
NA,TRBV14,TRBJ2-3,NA,CASSQPDRADTQYF,TGTGCCAGCAGCCAGCCAGACCGGGCAGATACGCAGTATTTT
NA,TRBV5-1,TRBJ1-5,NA,CASSLALGLQPQHF,TGCGCCAGCAGCTTGGCCCTAGGGCTTCAGCCCCAGCATTTT
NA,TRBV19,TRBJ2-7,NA,CASSIGSYEQYF,TGTGCCAGTAGTATAGGCAGCTACGAGCAGTACTTC
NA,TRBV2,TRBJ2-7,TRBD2,CASSVRGGADEQYF,TGTGCCAGCAGTGTCCGGGGGGGGGCGGACGAGCAGTACTTC
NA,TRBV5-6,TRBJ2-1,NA,CASSSGSYNEQFF,TGTGCCAGCAGCTCAGGGTCCTACAATGAGCAGTTCTTC
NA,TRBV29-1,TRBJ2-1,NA,CSVEGPNEQFF,TGCAGCGTTGAAGGCCCCAATGAGCAGTTCTTC
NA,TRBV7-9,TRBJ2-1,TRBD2,CASSSSGRPPYNEQFF,TGTGCCAGCAGCTCGAGCGGGAGGCCCCCCTACAATGAGCAGTTCTTC
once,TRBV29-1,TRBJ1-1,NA,CSVWDPGGIPEAFF,TGCAGCGTTTGGGACCCTGGGGGGATCCCTGAAGCTTTCTTT
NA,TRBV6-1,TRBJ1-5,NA,CASRPGHQPQHF,TGTGCCAGCAGACCAGGTCACCAGCCCCAGCATTTT
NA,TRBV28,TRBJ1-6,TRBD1,CASSLDPGQGSPLHF,TGTGCCAGCAGTCTCGATCCGGGACAGGGGTCTCCCCTCCACTTT
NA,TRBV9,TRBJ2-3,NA,CASSVAGSTDTQYF,TGTGCCAGCAGCGTAGCTGGTAGCACAGATACGCAGTATTTT
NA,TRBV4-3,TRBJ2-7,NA,CASSQAQGYEQYF,TGCGCCAGCAGCCAAGCACAGGGTTACGAGCAGTACTTC
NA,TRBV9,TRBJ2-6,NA,CASSTHRISGANVLTF,TGTGCCAGCAGCACGCACCGGATCTCTGGGGCCAACGTCCTGACTTTC
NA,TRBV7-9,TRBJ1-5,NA,CASSSAGEQPQHF,TGTGCCAGCAGCTCGGCCGGCGAGCAGCCCCAGCATTTT
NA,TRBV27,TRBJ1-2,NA,CASSLQAGGTRYGYTF,TGTGCCAGCAGTCTTCAGGCCGGCGGGACTCGCTATGGCTACACCTTC
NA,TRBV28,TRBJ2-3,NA,CASSPVGTADTQYF,TGTGCCAGCAGCCCCGTAGGGACGGCAGATACGCAGTATTTT
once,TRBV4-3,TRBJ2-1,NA,CASSLRGAGDEQFF,TGCGCCAGCAGCTTGAGGGGCGCGGGCGATGAGCAGTTCTTC
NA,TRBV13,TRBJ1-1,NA,CASSPTRGTTF,TGTGCCAGCAGCCCTACCCGGGGCACGACCTTT
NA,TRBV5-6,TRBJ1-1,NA,CASSSIGQAEAFF,TGTGCCAGCAGCTCCATAGGGCAGGCCGAAGCTTTCTTT
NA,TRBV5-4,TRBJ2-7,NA,CASSLALGVHEQYF,TGTGCCAGCAGCTTGGCCCTTGGGGTCCACGAGCAGTACTTC
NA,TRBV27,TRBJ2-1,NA,CASSFAGQQFF,TGTGCCAGCAGTTTTGCCGGACAGCAGTTCTTC
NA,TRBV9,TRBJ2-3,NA,CASSVWTGTDTQYF,TGTGCCAGCAGCGTATGGACAGGCACAGATACGCAGTATTTT
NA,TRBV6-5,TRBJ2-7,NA,CASSYSSSYEQYF,TGTGCCAGCAGTTACTCATCATCCTACGAGCAGTACTTC